The next 9 T cell receptor beta chains were all read from a single sample in a study of blood T cell repertoires in COVID-19. Repertoires were generated with immunoSEQ multiplex PCR, while TCRdb's copy carries only in-frame clones and drops some. The profile shows 140,000 or so clones, around 79% of them singletons. Sequenced material: peripheral blood. Receptors were obtained from a woman in her seventies with COVID-19, enrolled during active disease.

This clone was counted once. The V and J genes are TRBV7-3 and TRBJ2-3; 7 positions agree with TRBD2. Germline V CDR1 and CDR2: SGHTA, FQGTGA. There are 15 residues in the CDR3. The V and J ends lost 2 bases and 1 base, in that order; junction bases with no gene match: 3. The CDR3 here is CASSLEGGGTDTQYF. CDR3 nucleotides: TGTGCCAGCAGCTTAGAGGGAGGGGGCACAGATACGCAGTATTTT.

This chain joins TRBV7-2 and TRBJ2-3, with TRBD2 matching over 15 bases. Germline CDR1 and CDR2: SGHTA and FQGNSA. This CDR3 has 16 residues. After removal of 5 bases from V and 6 bases from J, the junction contained 6 bases not matched to a gene. Here the CDR3 DNA reads TGTGCCAGCAGCCGGGGACTAGCGGGGGGTGCCGATACGCAGTATTTT. Residues: CASSRGLAGGADTQYF.

The gene calls are TRBV2 and TRBJ2-5; TRBD2 matches at 12 bases. The CDR3 covers 16 residues. After removal of 5 bases from V and 4 bases from J, the junction contained 8 bases not matched to a gene. Germline V gene data show CDR1 as SNHLY and CDR2 as FYNNEI. The CDR3 region is CASSKFETSGGETQYF. The CDR3 nucleotides are TGTGCCAGCAGTAAATTCGAGACTAGCGGGGGAGAGACCCAGTACTTC.

V is TRBV29-1 and J is TRBJ1-4, with D maybe TRBD1 (6 bases). Germline V lookup: CDR1 SQVTM, CDR2 ANQGSEA. The CDR3 is 14 residues long. The V gene lost 8 bases and the J gene lost 3 bases, with 16 bases spanning the gap. This CDR3 is CSILQGTANEKLFF. The CDR3 coding sequence is TGCAGCATTCTACAGGGCACGGCTAATGAAAAACTGTTTTTT.

The chain recombines TRBV3-1 (or the pseudogene TRBV3-2) with TRBJ2-7; D gene ambiguous. The CDR3 is 17 residues long. Trimming took off 1 base at V and 2 bases at J, with 18 bases between the two ends. The germline V gene encodes CDR1 LGHDT and CDR2 YNNKEL (reference sequence). CDR3 bases: TGTGCCAGCAGCCAAGCCTCAAGTGAGAGCTACCCCTACGAGCAGTACTTC. The encoded protein is CASSQASSESYPYEQYF.

The chain recombines TRBV5-1 with TRBJ2-6, with TRBD2 as a possible D gene (7 bases). The CDR3 sequence is 18 residues long. Trimming shortened V by 0 bases and J by 2 bases, and 15 bases separated the two germline ends. CDR1 is SGHRS and CDR2 is YFSETQ in the germline V gene. The CDR3 nucleotides read TGCGCCAGCAGCTTGGCGAAACAGGGAGGGACTGGGGCCAACGTCCTGACTTTC. Its translation: CASSLAKQGGTGANVLTF.

For the CDR3, the DNA is TGTGCCAGCGGGGGGACGGATAAGAACACCGGGGAGCTGTTTTTT. Translation: CASGGTDKNTGELFF. The chain joins TRBV2 to TRBJ2-2; tentative D call: TRBD2 (6 bases). The germline CDR1 and CDR2 sequences are SNHLY and FYNNEI. The CDR3 sequence is 15 residues long. With 8 bases removed from V and 1 base from J, the gap between germline ends came to 14 bases.

The chain couples TRBV12-3 or TRBV12-4 to TRBJ1-5, with D possibly being TRBD1 (5 bases). Between the trimmed V and J ends, which lost 3 bases and 11 bases, there was a span of 8 bases. The CDR3 is 11 amino acids. CDR3 sequence: CASSFGGAQHF. CDR3 nucleotides: TGTGCCAGCAGTTTTGGGGGGGCCCAGCATTTT.

The chain carries TRBV6-2 or TRBV6-3 and TRBJ1-2; D might be TRBD1 (6 bases). Germline CDR1 reads MNHEY; CDR2 reads SVGEGT. Deletions cut 5 bases from V and 8 bases from J, with 18 bases between. The CDR3 has 14 amino acids. The DNA of the CDR3 is TGTGCCAGCAGTCCAACTACAGGGATCATGGGCTACACCTTC. This gives the protein CASSPTTGIMGYTF.